This T cell receptor beta chain was found in a study of T-cell memory formation after mild COVID-19. Study context: Largely donor-specific sequence clusters came from a couple of donors. Study-level points and caveats: Some clones that responded were present in memory (sampled pre-infection), which suggests cross-reactive memory joined.

Concerning this clonotype itself: Its antigen remains unidentified.

Via MiXCR, TCRdb re-called the 5' RACE reads, giving one row per CDR3 protein. The profile shows about 250,000 distinct CDR3 sequences, less than 20% of them singletons. This receptor was identified in an adult woman who had mild COVID-19 (a few samples of this study predate the infection). Cell type and time point are not known. Sequenced material: PBMCs or a T cell subset sorted from them (not recorded which).

CDR3 coding DNA: TGTGCCAGCAGCGCGGGGGGCCTCTATGGCTACACCTTC. Amino acids: CASSAGGLYGYTF. The chain links TRBV27 to TRBJ1-2, with D possibly TRBD1 on 6 matching bases. The CDR3 totals 13 residues. The V end lost 6 bases, the J end lost 4 bases, and 12 bases lay between the germline ends. Germline V gives CDR1 MNHEY, CDR2 SMNVEV (reference sequence).